This T cell receptor beta chain was observed in a study of T cell responses to AZD1222 COVID-19 vaccine. This CDR3 is 18 amino acids long. The V gene lost 1 base and the J gene lost 0 bases, with 16 bases spanning the gap. Per germline, CDR1 SGHVS and CDR2 FQNEAQ. There are a few counts of this clone. The antigen is undetermined. Study conclusions and caveats: Spike-specific TCR breadth and depth went up after people got two AZD1222 doses. Among vaccine-associated CD4 TCRs, coverage spanned spike, with dominance at 160-218 and 743-854.

Repertoires were generated with immunoSEQ multiplex PCR, while TCRdb's copy carries only in-frame clones and drops some. The repertoire has approximately 140,000 clones, about 90% of them found once; the top ten carry roughly 7.5%. The receptor was derived from an adult who received the MenACWY meningococcal vaccine as a control. Sequences were derived from peripheral blood, sampled 28 days after the second dose of the MenACWY control vaccine. This chain links TRBV7-8 with TRBJ1-3; D unresolved. The CDR3 loop is CASSLGERPSYSGNTIYF. The CDR3 bases are TGTGCCAGCAGCTTAGGGGAGAGGCCATCCTACTCTGGAAACACCATATATTTT.